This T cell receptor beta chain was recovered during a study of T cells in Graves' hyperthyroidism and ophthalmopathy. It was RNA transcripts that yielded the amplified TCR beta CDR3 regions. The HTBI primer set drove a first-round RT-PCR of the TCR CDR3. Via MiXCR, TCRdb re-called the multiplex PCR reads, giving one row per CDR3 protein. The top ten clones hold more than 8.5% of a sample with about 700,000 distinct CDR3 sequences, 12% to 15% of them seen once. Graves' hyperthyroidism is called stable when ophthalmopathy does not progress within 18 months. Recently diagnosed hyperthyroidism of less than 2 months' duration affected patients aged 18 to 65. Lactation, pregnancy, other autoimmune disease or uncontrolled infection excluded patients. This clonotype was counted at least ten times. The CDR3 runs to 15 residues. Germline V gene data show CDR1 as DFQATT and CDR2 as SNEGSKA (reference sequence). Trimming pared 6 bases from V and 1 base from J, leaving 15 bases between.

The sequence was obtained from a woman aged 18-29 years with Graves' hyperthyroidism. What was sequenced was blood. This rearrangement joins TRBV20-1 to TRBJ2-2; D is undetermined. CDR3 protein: CSAVGNSGNTGELFF. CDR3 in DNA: TGCAGTGCGGTTGGAAATTCGGGGAACACCGGGGAGCTGTTTTTT.